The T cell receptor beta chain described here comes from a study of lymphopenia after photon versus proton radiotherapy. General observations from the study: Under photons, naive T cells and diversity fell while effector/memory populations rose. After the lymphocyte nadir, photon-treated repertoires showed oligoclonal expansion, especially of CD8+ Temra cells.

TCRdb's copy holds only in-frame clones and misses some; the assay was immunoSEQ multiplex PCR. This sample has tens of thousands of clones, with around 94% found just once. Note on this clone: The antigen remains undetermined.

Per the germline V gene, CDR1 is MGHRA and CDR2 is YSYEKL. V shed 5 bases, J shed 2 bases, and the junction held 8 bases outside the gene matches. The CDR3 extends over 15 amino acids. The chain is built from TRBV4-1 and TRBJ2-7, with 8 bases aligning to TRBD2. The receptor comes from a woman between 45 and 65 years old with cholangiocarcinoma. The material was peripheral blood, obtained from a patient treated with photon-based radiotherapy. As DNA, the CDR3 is TGCGCCAGCAGCGAAGGGACGGGGGGGCCCTACGAGCAGTACTTC. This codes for CASSEGTGGPYEQYF.